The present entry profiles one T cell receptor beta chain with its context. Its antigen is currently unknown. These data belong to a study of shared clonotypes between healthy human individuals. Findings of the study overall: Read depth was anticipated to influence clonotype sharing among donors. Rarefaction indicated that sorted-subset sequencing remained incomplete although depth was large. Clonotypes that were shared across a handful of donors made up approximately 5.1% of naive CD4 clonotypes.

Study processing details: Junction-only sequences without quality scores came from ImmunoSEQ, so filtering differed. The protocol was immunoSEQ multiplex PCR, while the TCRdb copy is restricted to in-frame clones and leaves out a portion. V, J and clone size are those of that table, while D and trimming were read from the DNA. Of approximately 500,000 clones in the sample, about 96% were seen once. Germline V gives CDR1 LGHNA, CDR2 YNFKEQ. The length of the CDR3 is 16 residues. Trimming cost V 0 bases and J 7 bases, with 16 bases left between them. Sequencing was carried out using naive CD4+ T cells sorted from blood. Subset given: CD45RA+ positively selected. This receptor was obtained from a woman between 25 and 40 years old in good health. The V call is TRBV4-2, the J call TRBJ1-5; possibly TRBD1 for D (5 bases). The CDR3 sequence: CASSQELAGMGQPQHF. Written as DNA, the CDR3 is TGTGCCAGCAGCCAAGAATTGGCAGGGATGGGACAGCCCCAGCATTTT.